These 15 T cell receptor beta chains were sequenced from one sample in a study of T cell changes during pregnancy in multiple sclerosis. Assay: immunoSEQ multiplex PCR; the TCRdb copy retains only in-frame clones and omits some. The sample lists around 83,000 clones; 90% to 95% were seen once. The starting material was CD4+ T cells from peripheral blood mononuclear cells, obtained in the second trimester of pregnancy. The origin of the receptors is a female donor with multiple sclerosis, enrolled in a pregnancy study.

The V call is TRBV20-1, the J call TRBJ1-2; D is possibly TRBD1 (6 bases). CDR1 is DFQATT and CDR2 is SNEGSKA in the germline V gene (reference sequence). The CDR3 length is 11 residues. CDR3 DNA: TGCACAATAAGGGGGAACTATGGCTACACCTTC. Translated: CTIRGNYGYTF.

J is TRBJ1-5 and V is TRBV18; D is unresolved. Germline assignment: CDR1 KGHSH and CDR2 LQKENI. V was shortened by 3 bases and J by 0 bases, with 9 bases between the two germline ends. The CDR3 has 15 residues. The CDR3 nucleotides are TGTGCCAGCTCACCCCGCAGAAATAGCAATCAGCCCCAGCATTTT. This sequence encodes CASSPRRNSNQPQHF. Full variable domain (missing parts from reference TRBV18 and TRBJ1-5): NAGVMQNPRHLVRRRGQEARLRCSPMKGHSHVYWYRQLPEEGLKFMVYLQKENIIDESGMPKERFSAEFPKEGPSILRIQQVVRGDSAAYFCASSPRRNSNQPQHFGDGTRLSIL.

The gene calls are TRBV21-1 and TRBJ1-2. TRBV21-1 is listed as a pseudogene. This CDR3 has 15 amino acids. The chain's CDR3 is CASSTGLTINYGYTF. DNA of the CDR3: TGTGCCAGCAGCACCGGACTGACTATTAACTATGGCTACACCTTC.

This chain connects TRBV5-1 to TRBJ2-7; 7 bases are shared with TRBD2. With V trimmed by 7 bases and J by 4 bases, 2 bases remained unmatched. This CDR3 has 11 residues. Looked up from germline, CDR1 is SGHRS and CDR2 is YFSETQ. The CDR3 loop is CASGEGYEQYF. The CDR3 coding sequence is TGCGCCAGCGGGGAGGGATACGAGCAGTACTTC.

The CDR3 spells CASSDGVGELFF. The CDR3 region has the DNA TGCGCCAGCAGTGATGGGGTCGGGGAACTGTTTTTT. The rearrangement uses TRBV10-2 and TRBJ1-4; D ambiguous. The CDR3 loop spans 12 amino acids. Germline V gene data show CDR1 as WSHSY and CDR2 as SAAADI. V was pared by 3 bases and J by 12 bases, with 11 bases between.

Here the CDR3 reads CASSTRRSSYEQYF. As DNA, the CDR3 is TGTGCCAGCAGCACTCGACGGAGCTCCTACGAGCAGTACTTC. The rearrangement links TRBV7-8 to TRBJ2-7; D is uncertain. The CDR3 spans 14 residues. V lost 5 bases and J lost 0, with 11 bases in between. CDR1 SGHVS and CDR2 FQNEAQ come from the germline V gene.

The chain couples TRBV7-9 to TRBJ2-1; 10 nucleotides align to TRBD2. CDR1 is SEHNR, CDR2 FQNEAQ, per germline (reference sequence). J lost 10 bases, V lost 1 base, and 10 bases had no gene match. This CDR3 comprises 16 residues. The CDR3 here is CASSLDGLAGDREQFF. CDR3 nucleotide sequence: TGTGCCAGCAGCTTAGACGGGCTAGCGGGAGATAGAGAGCAGTTCTTC.

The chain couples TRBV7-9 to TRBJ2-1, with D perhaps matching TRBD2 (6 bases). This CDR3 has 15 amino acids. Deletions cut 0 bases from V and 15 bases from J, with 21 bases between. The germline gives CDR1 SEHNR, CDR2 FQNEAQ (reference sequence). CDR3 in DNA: TGTGCCAGCAGCTTAGCGGGGGGAAATACAATGAAGGTGTTCTTC. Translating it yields CASSLAGGNTMKVFF.

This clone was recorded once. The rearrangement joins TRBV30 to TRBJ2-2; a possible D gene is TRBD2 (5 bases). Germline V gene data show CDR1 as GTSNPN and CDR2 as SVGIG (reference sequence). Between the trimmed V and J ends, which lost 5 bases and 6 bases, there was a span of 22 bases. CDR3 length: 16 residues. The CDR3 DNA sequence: TGTGCCTGGCTGAACCTGGCTAGCCCTTGGGCCGGGGAGCTGTTTTTT. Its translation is CAWLNLASPWAGELFF.

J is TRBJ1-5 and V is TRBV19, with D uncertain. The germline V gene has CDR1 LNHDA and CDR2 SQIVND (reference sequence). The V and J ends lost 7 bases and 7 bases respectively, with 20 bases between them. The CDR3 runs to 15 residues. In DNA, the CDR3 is TGTGCCAGTATCACGGTATCGGGGAGTCGACAGCCCCAGCATTTT. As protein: CASITVSGSRQPQHF. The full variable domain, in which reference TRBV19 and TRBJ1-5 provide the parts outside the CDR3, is DGGITQSPKYLFRKEGQNVTLSCEQNLNHDAMYWYRQDPGQGLRLIYYSQIVNDFQKGDIAEGYSVSREKKESFPLTVTSAQKNPTAFYLCASITVSGSRQPQHFGDGTRLSIL.

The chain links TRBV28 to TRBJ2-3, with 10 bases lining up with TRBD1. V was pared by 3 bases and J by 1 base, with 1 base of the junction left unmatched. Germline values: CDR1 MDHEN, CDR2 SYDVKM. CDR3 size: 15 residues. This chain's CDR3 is CASSFDRGRTDTQYF. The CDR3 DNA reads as TGTGCCAGCAGTTTTGACAGGGGGCGCACAGATACGCAGTATTTT.

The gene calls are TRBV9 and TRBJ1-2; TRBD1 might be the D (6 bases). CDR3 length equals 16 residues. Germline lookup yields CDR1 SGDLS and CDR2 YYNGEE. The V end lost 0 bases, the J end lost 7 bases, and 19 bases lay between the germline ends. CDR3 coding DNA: TGTGCCAGCAGCGTAGCTGGGGACACTTTACGAGGTGGCTACACCTTC. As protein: CASSVAGDTLRGGYTF.

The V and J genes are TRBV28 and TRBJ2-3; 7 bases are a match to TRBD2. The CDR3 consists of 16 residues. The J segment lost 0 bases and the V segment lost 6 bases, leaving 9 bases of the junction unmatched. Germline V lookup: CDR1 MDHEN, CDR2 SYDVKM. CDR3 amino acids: CASSSLLASSTDTQYF. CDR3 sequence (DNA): TGTGCCAGCAGCTCCCTACTAGCGTCTAGCACAGATACGCAGTATTTT.

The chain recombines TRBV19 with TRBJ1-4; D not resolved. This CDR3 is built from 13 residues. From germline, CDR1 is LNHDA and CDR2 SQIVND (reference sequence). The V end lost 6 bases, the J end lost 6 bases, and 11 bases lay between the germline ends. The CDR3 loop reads CASSRKPYEKLFF. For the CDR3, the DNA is TGTGCCAGTAGCAGGAAGCCCTATGAAAAACTGTTTTTT.

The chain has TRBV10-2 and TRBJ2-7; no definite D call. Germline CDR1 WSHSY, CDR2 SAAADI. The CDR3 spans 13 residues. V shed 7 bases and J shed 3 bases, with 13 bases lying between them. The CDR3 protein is CASTPLRSYEQYF. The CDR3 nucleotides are TGCGCCAGCACTCCTTTACGGAGCTACGAGCAGTACTTC.